This is a list of T cell receptor beta chains from one sample in a study of shared clonotypes between healthy human individuals. Using immunoSEQ multiplex PCR, the repertoire was profiled, and TCRdb retains in-frame clones only, with some absent. Here the sample spans under 1,100,000 clones, around 74% being singletons. Sequencing was carried out using memory CD4+ T cells sorted from blood. The receptors here all came from a man younger than 35 in good health. The CDR3 runs from the conserved cysteine through the conserved F or W. A D gene is named only where the DNA matches it firmly. Size tells how often a clone was seen (once, few, many) or the class of an expanded clone, and some rows leave it out.

CDR3 | DNA | V | size | D | J
CASSLDLGIRSQPQHF | TGTGCCAGCAGCTTAGATCTAGGGATCCGAAGTCAGCCCCAGCATTTT | TRBV11-2 | NA | NA | TRBJ1-5
CASSGPIRGANQPQHF | TGTGCCAGCAGTGGGCCCATCCGGGGGGCCAATCAGCCCCAGCATTTT | TRBV6-1 | NA | NA | TRBJ1-5
CASSLAPQLGAFF | TGTGCCAGCAGCTTAGCCCCCCAATTGGGCGCTTTCTTT | TRBV7-2 | NA | NA | TRBJ1-1
CASSYSGTGNEKLFF | TGTGCCAGCAGTTACTCTGGGACAGGGAATGAAAAACTGTTTTTT | TRBV6-6 | NA | TRBD1 | TRBJ1-4
CASSFRDRATYEQYF | TGTGCCAGCAGTTTCCGCGACAGGGCCACCTACGAGCAGTACTTT | TRBV28 | NA | TRBD1 | TRBJ2-7
CASSFGSVVGSPLHF | TGTGCCAGCAGTTTCGGATCGGTGGTAGGTTCACCCCTCCACTTT | TRBV28 | few | NA | TRBJ1-6
CSAGGSTNEKLFF | TGCAGCGCTGGCGGGTCAACTAATGAAAAACTGTTTTTT | TRBV29-1 | NA | NA | TRBJ1-4
CAWSKGASYNEQFF | TGTGCCTGGAGTAAGGGGGCAAGCTACAATGAGCAGTTCTTC | TRBV30 | NA | TRBD1 | TRBJ2-1
CASSPQGRSSGANVLTF | TGCGCCAGCAGCCCACAGGGCCGAAGCTCTGGGGCCAACGTCCTGACTTTC | TRBV5-1 | NA | NA | TRBJ2-6
CSVEDQGGQRYEQYF | TGCAGCGTTGAAGATCAAGGGGGACAACGCTACGAGCAGTACTTC | TRBV29-1 | NA | NA | TRBJ2-7
CASSSSGTFAGELFF | TGTGCTAGCAGCTCATCCGGGACCTTCGCAGGGGAGCTGTTTTTT | TRBV7-7 | NA | NA | TRBJ2-2
CASSTGASSGNTIYF | TGTGCCAGCTCTACCGGGGCAAGCTCTGGAAACACCATATATTTT | TRBV11-2 | NA | NA | TRBJ1-3
CASTPGQGLRGNQPQHF | TGTGCCAGTACCCCGGGACAGGGTCTTCGTGGCAATCAGCCCCAGCATTTT | TRBV19 | NA | TRBD1 | TRBJ1-5
CSVELETQYF | TGCAGCGTTGAGCTAGAGACCCAGTACTTC | TRBV29-1 | NA | NA | TRBJ2-5
CASSLVRADYNEQFF | TGTGCCAGCAGCTTAGTTCGAGCGGACTACAATGAGCAGTTCTTC | TRBV7-3 | NA | NA | TRBJ2-1
CAIHWSWGYGYTF | TGTGCCATCCATTGGTCCTGGGGCTATGGCTACACCTTC | TRBV6-1 | once | NA | TRBJ1-2
CASSVEARSGELFF | TGTGCCAGCAGCGTAGAGGCGCGCTCGGGGGAGCTGTTTTTT | TRBV9 | NA | NA | TRBJ2-2
CATSRAGTGGDEAFF | TGTGCCACCAGCAGGGCTGGGACAGGGGGCGATGAAGCTTTCTTT | TRBV15 | NA | TRBD1 | TRBJ1-1
CASSYIISGSNSPLHF | TGTGCCAGCAGTTACATAATAAGTGGATCTAATTCACCCCTCCACTTT | TRBV6-5 | NA | NA | TRBJ1-6
CASSLGSVNEQFF | TGTGCCAGCAGCTTAGGCTCTGTAAATGAGCAGTTCTTC | TRBV7-2 | NA | NA | TRBJ2-1
CACRTGGYDYGYTF | TGTGCCTGCCGGACAGGGGGATATGACTATGGCTACACCTTC | TRBV30 | NA | TRBD1 | TRBJ1-2
CASSSTHGGLTYNEQFF | TGTGCCAGCAGCTCCACACACGGGGGGTTAACCTACAATGAGCAGTTCTTC | TRBV7-2 | once | TRBD2 | TRBJ2-1
CASSPVLGTYGYTF | TGTGCCAGCAGCCCCGTGTTGGGGACCTATGGCTACACCTTC | TRBV6-5 | NA | NA | TRBJ1-2
CASSLDQPQHF | TGCGCCAGCAGCTTGGATCAGCCCCAGCATTTT | TRBV5-1 | once | NA | TRBJ1-5
CASSLVSAGLYTDTQYF | TGTGCCAGCAGCTTAGTTTCGGCAGGGCTTTACACAGATACGCAGTATTTT | TRBV7-2 | NA | NA | TRBJ2-3
CATSRDPLSGTEAFF | TGTGCCACCAGCAGAGATCCCCTCAGTGGCACTGAAGCTTTCTTT | TRBV15 | NA | NA | TRBJ1-1
CASSPAGAGWTGELFF | TGTGCCAGCAGCCCAGCCGGGGCGGGGTGGACCGGGGAGCTGTTTTTT | TRBV7-2 | NA | NA | TRBJ2-2
CASSYQRGSITDTQYF | TGCGCCAGCAGCTATCAACGGGGGTCGATCACAGATACGCAGTATTTT | TRBV5-1 | NA | NA | TRBJ2-3
CASSLGGRESGQPQHF | TGTGCCAGCAGCTTGGGGGGCAGGGAATCTGGTCAGCCCCAGCATTTT | TRBV5-5 | few | NA | TRBJ1-5
CASSLGLAGGPGQETQYF | TGTGCCAGCTCACTCGGACTAGCGGGAGGGCCGGGTCAAGAGACCCAGTACTTC | TRBV18 | few | TRBD2 | TRBJ2-5
CASSPTSGGASTDTQYF | TGTGCCAGCAGCCCTACTAGCGGGGGAGCTAGCACAGATACGCAGTATTTT | TRBV7-9 | NA | TRBD2 | TRBJ2-3
CASSLVQGPYGYTF | TGTGCCAGCAGCTTGGTTCAGGGGCCCTATGGCTACACCTTC | TRBV5-5 | NA | NA | TRBJ1-2
CASSLRGGQETQYF | TGTGCCAGCAGTCTCAGGGGAGGACAAGAGACCCAGTACTTC | TRBV28 | NA | NA | TRBJ2-5
CASRGPVEAFF | TGTGCCAGTAGGGGACCCGTTGAAGCTTTCTTT | TRBV19 | NA | NA | TRBJ1-1
CASSDTGQGFDEQFF | TGCGCCAGCAGCGACACGGGACAGGGCTTCGATGAGCAGTTCTTC | TRBV5-1 | NA | TRBD1 | TRBJ2-1
CASSFSPVGSFWVTNEKLFF | TGTGCCAGCAGTTTCTCGCCCGTGGGTAGCTTTTGGGTGACTAATGAAAAACTGTTTTTT | TRBV28 | many | NA | TRBJ1-4
CASSVRGQQPQHF | TGTGCCAGCAGCGTAAGGGGGCAACAGCCCCAGCATTTT | TRBV7-2 | many | TRBD1 | TRBJ1-5
CASSSSQGSETQYF | TGTGCCAGCAGCTCATCTCAGGGGTCAGAGACCCAGTACTTC | TRBV5-6 | once | NA | TRBJ2-5
CASSELPGTGQGATDTQYF | TGTGCCAGCAGTGAACTTCCCGGGACGGGACAGGGGGCAACAGATACGCAGTATTTT | TRBV6-1 | NA | TRBD1 | TRBJ2-3
CASSLGRGQNTEAFF | TGTGCCAGCAGCTTGGGTCGGGGCCAGAACACTGAAGCTTTCTTT | TRBV5-4 | NA | NA | TRBJ1-1
CAITASGIGTGELFF | TGTGCCATCACCGCGAGCGGGATAGGCACCGGGGAGCTGTTTTTT | TRBV10-3 | NA | TRBD2 | TRBJ2-2
CAWSAQVNTEAFF | TGTGCCTGGAGCGCTCAGGTGAACACTGAAGCTTTCTTT | TRBV30 | few | NA | TRBJ1-1
CASSLEASSYNEQFF | TGCGCCAGCAGCTTGGAGGCAAGCTCCTACAATGAGCAGTTCTTC | TRBV5-1 | NA | NA | TRBJ2-1
CASSFAGTSVGDTQYF | TGTGCCAGCAGCTTTGCCGGGACTAGCGTTGGAGATACGCAGTATTTT | TRBV7-2 | NA | TRBD2 | TRBJ2-3
CASVDRTPGANVLTF | TGTGCCAGCGTGGATCGGACACCTGGGGCCAACGTCCTGACTTTC | TRBV2 | NA | NA | TRBJ2-6
CATSSLWQTDTEAFF | TGTGCCACCAGCAGTCTATGGCAGACCGACACTGAAGCTTTCTTT | TRBV15 | NA | NA | TRBJ1-1
CASSLVWPDNQPQHF | TGTGCCAGCAGCTTGGTATGGCCTGACAATCAGCCCCAGCATTTT | TRBV5-5 | few | NA | TRBJ1-5
CASSFGLAGSATQYF | TGTGCCAGCAGTTTCGGACTAGCGGGTTCGGCGACCCAGTACTTC | TRBV6-5 | once | TRBD2 | TRBJ2-5
CASSITGSGEAFF | TGTGCCAGCAGTATTACAGGGTCTGGGGAAGCTTTCTTT | TRBV27 | NA | NA | TRBJ1-1
CASSARGQETQYF | TGCGCCAGCAGCGCCCGGGGACAAGAGACCCAGTACTTC | TRBV5-1 | few | NA | TRBJ2-5